This entry describes one TCR beta chain. Its cognate antigen is unknown. Germline assignment: CDR1 SGHNT and CDR2 YYREEE (reference sequence). The CDR3 runs to 16 residues. The J segment lost 3 bases and the V segment lost 3 bases, leaving 10 bases of the junction unmatched. The sample is drawn from a study of cytomegalovirus exposure and HLA in healthy donors. Study background: According to later analysis, the same platform produced the 120 or so validation and about 630 first-cohort repertoires.

The assay was immunoSEQ multiplex PCR, and TCRdb's table has in-frame clones only and misses some. This sample yields fewer than 150,000 clones, of which about 88% are seen a single time; about 4% belongs to the top ten. Whole-study results and caveats: Three CMV-associated chains proved CMV antigen-specific in vitro.

This TCR was sampled from a young man in good health and CMV-seropositive. V is TRBV5-4 and J is TRBJ1-1; 8 nucleotides align to TRBD1. Specimen: PBMCs. In DNA, the CDR3 is TGTGCCAGCAGCTCAGGACAGGGTCGGGGGGACACTGAAGCTTTCTTT. Residues: CASSSGQGRGDTEAFF.